This T cell receptor beta chain was recovered during a study of blood T cell repertoires in COVID-19 (dated by TCRdb to the early 2020s). Some background on the complete study: Samples covering the acute and convalescent phases of COVID-19 were provided by collaborators in the United States, Italy and Spain. The prospective study material was composed of cDNA or gDNA derived from T cells, B-cell-depleted T cells, or PBMCs. Subjects who had been exposed to COVID-19, were actively infected with it, or had recovered from it provided the deeply sampled blood TCRbeta repertoires that made up the dataset. The repertoires were made available in a free public database intended to serve as a resource for research on the immune response to SARS-CoV-2. Samples were obtained from the ongoing ImmuneRACE study (first 160 participants) and from 950 to 1,500 subjects provided by 6 global collaborators. A de-identified subject ID, COVID-19 status, age in years and sex were almost always included in the sample metadata. Where available, HLA class I and class II types were obtained from metadata supplied by the sample provider rather than from assay-based typing.

Collaborating institutions collected whole blood in K2EDTA tubes following their own protocols. For TCRbeta analysis, collaborator samples were shipped as frozen whole blood, as isolated PBMCs, or as DNA extracted from either sample type. Points the paper makes about the study in general: The amount of clinical and demographic metadata varied by source and participant and was provided uncurated.

V has 1 base trimmed and J has 5 bases trimmed; junction bases matching no gene number 3. From the cysteine up to the phenylalanine, the CDR3 has a length of 15 residues. This entry keeps only the CDR3 DNA: 45 bases, framed from base 1. CDR1 is given as SGHDN and CDR2 as FVKESK, both from the germline V gene. The sample holds a few counts of this clone. The clone's antigen remains unknown. Base qualities are not provided; no much larger clone lies one nucleotide away. TCRbeta CDR3 regions were amplified from genomic DNA by means of the immunoSEQ Assay, a bias-controlled multiplex PCR. Regarding the original processing steps: The number of nucleated cells in each sample was estimated by amplification of reference gene primers within the assay. To quantify the absolute abundance of each unique TCRbeta CDR3 rearrangement, sequence reads were collapsed and filtered. For each sample, productive Simpson clonality was calculated as the square root of Simpson's diversity index over productive rearrangements. Not all clones reach the TCRdb copy of this immuneACCESS table, which keeps in-frame sequences only. Checked studies attribute under half of the gap to unresolved V genes and leave the rest unexplained. That table supplies the V and J calls and clone size; D and trimming were determined from the DNA. This sample lists 160,000 or so clones; 65% to 85% were detected once. The top ten hold about 10% of the sample.

The sequence was obtained from a man in his sixties with active or convalescent COVID-19. What was sequenced was peripheral blood. Rearrangement joined TRBV14 to TRBJ2-2; a stretch of 8 junction bases matches TRBD2. The CDR3 protein is CASSQGGGSTGELFF. The nucleotide sequence reads as follows: TGTGCCAGCAGCCAAGGCGGGGGGAGTACCGGGGAGCTGTTTTTT.